The clone carrying this T cell receptor (beta chain) has more than one count but fewer than ten. Germline and junction disagree at one end, which may indicate a read error. The CDR3 loop spans 13 amino acids. Germline V lookup: CDR1 SSHAT, CDR2 FNYEAQ (reference sequence). The data were taken from a study of blood T cell repertoires in COVID-19. The overall study: COVID-19 samples collected from the United States, Italy and Spain covered acute and convalescent phases.

Original processing methods: Researchers report that nucleated cell counts were estimated from reference gene primer amplification. The method was immunoSEQ multiplex PCR; TCRdb's version includes in-frame clones alone and lacks a portion of them. The V and J calls and the clone size are those of that table, but D and trimming were determined from the DNA. The sample includes fewer than 300,000 clones, roughly 86% seen only once; the top ten take around 0.78%. What was sequenced was peripheral blood. The chain employs TRBV7-7 and TRBJ1-1; D is perhaps TRBD1 (5 bases). The origin of this receptor is a woman aged 25-40 years with acute or convalescent COVID-19. CDR3 amino acids: CASSSGPGTEAFF. Here the CDR3 DNA reads TGTGCTAGCAGCTCAGGGCCCGGCACTGAAGCTTTCTTT.